These 25 T cell receptor beta chains originate from one sample sequenced in a study of CD8 T cells in ankylosing spondylitis. Study-wide results and caveats: Characteristic, it appeared, of ankylosing spondylitis blood was a TCR beta motif of seven or eight highly homologous variants.

TCRdb reprocessed the 5' RACE reads via MiXCR and lists one record per CDR3 protein. The sample has about 800,000 distinct CDR3 sequences; 12% are singletons. These receptors' targets are unknown. Sequences were obtained from blood, either unsorted or a sorted T cell fraction (not recorded which). The receptors derive from a male donor with ankylosing spondylitis.

This rearrangement joins TRBV10-3 to TRBJ2-3; 11 bases agree with TRBD2. Trimming cost V 3 bases and J 1 base; bases outside gene matches: 3. The length of the CDR3 is 16 residues. Germline loops: CDR1 ENHRY, CDR2 SYGVKD. In nucleotides, the CDR3 is TGTGCCATCAGTGACCCGACTAGCGGGGGCACAGATACGCAGTATTTT. This codes for CAISDPTSGGTDTQYF.

V usage is TRBV7-2 and J usage is TRBJ1-1; a weak D match, TRBD1 (6 bases). In germline, CDR1 is SGHTA, CDR2 FQGNSA. The CDR3 extends over 13 amino acids. V lost 4 bases and J 11 bases, leaving 17 bases between the germline ends. CDR3 coding DNA: TGTGCCAGCAGCTCTCGTGGAGGTGACAGGGCTTTCTTT. Protein: CASSSRGGDRAFF. Full variable domain (remainder filled in from reference TRBV7-2 and TRBJ1-1): GAGVSQSPSNKVTEKGKDVELRCDPISGHTALYWYRQSLGQGLEFLIYFQGNSAPDKSGLPSDRFSAERTGGSVSTLTIQRTQQEDSAVYLCASSSRGGDRAFFGQGTRLTVV.

This clonotype has just a few counts. The chain is built from TRBV5-5 and TRBJ1-1, with a possible D match to TRBD1 (5 bases). This CDR3 is 13 amino acids long. The germline V gene encodes CDR1 SGHKS and CDR2 YYEKEE (reference sequence). Trimming removed 3 bases at V and 6 bases at J, with 12 bases between. CDR3 protein: CASSWEPTAEAFF. The DNA of the CDR3 is TGTGCCAGCAGCTGGGAACCGACAGCTGAAGCTTTCTTT. Filled out from reference TRBV5-5 and TRBJ1-1, the complete variable domain reads DAGVTQSPTHLIKTRGQQVTLRCSPISGHKSVSWYQQVLGQGPQFIFQYYEKEERGRGNFPDRFSARQFPNYSSELNVNALLLGDSALYLCASSWEPTAEAFFGQGTRLTVV.

This chain uses TRBV10-1 with TRBJ2-7; TRBD1 aligns across 8 bases. J was trimmed by 3 bases and V by 3 bases; bases with no gene match: 7. The CDR3 runs 15 residues. Germline V gene sequence: CDR1 WNHNN, CDR2 SYGVQD (reference sequence). CDR3 coding DNA: TGCGCCAGCAGTGACCCAGGACAGGGTGGCTACGAGCAGTACTTC. Encoded protein: CASSDPGQGGYEQYF.

The genes are TRBV20-1 and TRBJ2-3; 10 positions match TRBD2. The CDR3 is 18 residues long. Germline loops: CDR1 DFQATT, CDR2 SNEGSKA (reference sequence). V lost 3 bases, J lost 1 base, and 13 bases stayed unmatched. Here the CDR3 reads CSARPWALAGERTDTQYF. DNA of the CDR3: TGCAGTGCTAGGCCATGGGCCCTAGCGGGGGAACGCACAGATACGCAGTATTTT.

The chain combines TRBV5-6 with TRBJ2-3; 9 bases are a match to TRBD1. Germline V gene sequence: CDR1 SGHDT, CDR2 YYEEEE. V gave up 5 bases and J gave up 4 bases; unmatched junction bases: 5. This CDR3 is 14 amino acids long. This CDR3 is CASSGTGISDTQYF. The CDR3, as DNA: TGTGCCAGCAGTGGGACAGGGATCTCAGATACGCAGTATTTT. Full variable domain (missing parts from reference TRBV5-6 and TRBJ2-3): DAGVTQSPTHLIKTRGQQVTLRCSPKSGHDTVSWYQQALGQGPQFIFQYYEEEERQRGNFPDRFSGHQFPNYSSELNVNALLLGDSALYLCASSGTGISDTQYFGPGTRLTVL.

This clonotype has a handful of counts. The chain uses TRBV5-1 and TRBJ2-1; 11 nucleotides match TRBD2. The CDR3 runs to 16 residues. J was trimmed by 5 bases and V by 5 bases; bases with no gene match: 9. Germline CDR1 and CDR2: SGHRS and YFSETQ. This CDR3 reads CASSSLAGGLNNEQFF. DNA of the CDR3: TGCGCCAGCAGTTCATTAGCGGGAGGGCTAAACAATGAGCAGTTCTTC.

A few counts support this clonotype. The chain couples TRBV28 to TRBJ1-6, with no clear D. V was trimmed by 4 bases and J by 4 bases, leaving 14 bases between them. The CDR3 is made up of 16 amino acids. CDR1 is MDHEN and CDR2 is SYDVKM in the germline V gene. CDR3 bases: TGTGCCAGCAGTTCGTTATTCGGATTTTATAATTCACCCCTCCACTTT. Translation gives CASSSLFGFYNSPLHF.

V gene TRBV5-1 combines with J gene TRBJ2-1; D perhaps matches TRBD2 (5 bases). Germline lookup yields CDR1 SGHRS and CDR2 YFSETQ. The CDR3 is 14 residues long. Trimming left V 0 bases short and J 7 bases short, with 11 bases between. Written as DNA, the CDR3 is TGCGCCAGCAGCTTGGACCGCCCGGGGAATGAGCAGTTCTTC. Translated: CASSLDRPGNEQFF.

This clonotype appeared a few times. V and J are TRBV6-6 and TRBJ1-2, with D perhaps matching TRBD1 (5 bases). The V and J ends lost 3 bases and 6 bases respectively, with 8 bases between them. Germline CDR1 and CDR2: MNHNY and SVGAGI (reference sequence). The CDR3 totals 12 residues. This chain's CDR3 is CASSYGGNGYTF. CDR3 in DNA: TGTGCCAGCAGTTATGGGGGGAATGGCTACACCTTC.

The CDR3 reads CASSLEGPVINYGYTF. The CDR3 region has the DNA TGCGCCAGCAGCTTGGAGGGACCCGTAATTAACTATGGCTACACCTTC. This chain uses TRBV5-1 with TRBJ1-2, with D perhaps matching TRBD1 (5 bases). The CDR3 consists of 16 residues. The V and J ends lost 0 bases and 1 base respectively, with 13 bases between them. Germline CDR1 reads SGHRS; CDR2 reads YFSETQ.

The rearrangement uses TRBV3-1 and TRBJ1-1; tentative D call: TRBD1 (5 bases). The germline V gene has CDR1 LGHDT and CDR2 YNNKEL (reference sequence). The CDR3 consists of 13 residues. V shed 5 bases and J shed 8 bases, with 15 bases lying between them. CDR3 loop: CASSSGPGREAFF. In nucleotides, the CDR3 is TGTGCCAGCAGCTCAGGACCGGGACGGGAAGCTTTCTTT.

In its sample, this clonotype was seen many times. J is TRBJ2-1 and V is TRBV7-8; TRBD2 agrees at 7 bases. Germline CDR1 and CDR2: SGHVS and FQNEAQ. The CDR3 runs 17 residues. V was pared by 5 bases and J by 7 bases, with 17 bases of the junction left unmatched. The CDR3 bases are TGTGCCAGCAGCCCCGCCCGGGGTGGCGGGAGAATTAATGAGCAGTTCTTC. It translates to CASSPARGGGRINEQFF.

The chain links TRBV7-9 to TRBJ1-1; no reliable D call. V was pared by 9 bases and J by 1 base, with 15 bases between. Germline assignment: CDR1 SEHNR and CDR2 FQNEAQ (reference sequence). CDR3 length: 14 residues. The CDR3 sequence: CASTLGVTNTEAFF. CDR3 DNA: TGTGCCAGTACCTTGGGAGTTACGAACACTGAAGCTTTCTTT. The whole variable domain, filled in from reference TRBV7-9 and TRBJ1-1, reads DTGVSQNPRHKITKRGQNVTFRCDPISEHNRLYWYRQTLGQGPEFLTYFQNEAQLEKSRLLSDRFSAERPKGSFSTLEIQRTEQGDSAMYLCASTLGVTNTEAFFGQGTRLTVV.

This clonotype was seen only a few times. The J gene is TRBJ2-7, the V gene TRBV7-2; D tentatively reads TRBD1 or TRBD2 (5 bases each). The V gene's germline CDR1 is SGHTA and CDR2 FQGNSA. This CDR3 comprises 14 residues. The V end was cut by 5 bases, the J end by 3 bases, with 14 bases between. The CDR3 protein is CASSPGPANYEQYF. The CDR3 DNA follows: TGTGCCAGCAGCCCGGGACCGGCCAACTACGAGCAGTACTTC.

This clonotype was counted a few times. V usage is TRBV25-1 and J usage is TRBJ2-5; TRBD1 might be the D (6 bases). This CDR3 has 15 residues. The germline V gene encodes CDR1 MGHDK and CDR2 SYGVNS. Trimming removed 2 bases at V and 1 base at J, with 11 bases between. CDR3 amino acids: CASSERGGRQETQYF. The CDR3 DNA reads TGTGCCAGCAGTGAAAGAGGGGGACGCCAAGAGACCCAGTACTTC. Full variable domain (missing parts from reference TRBV25-1 and TRBJ2-5): EADIYQTPRYLVIGTGKKITLECSQTMGHDKMYWYQQDPGMELHLIHYSYGVNSTEKGDLSSESTVSRIRTEHFPLTLESARPSHTSQYLCASSERGGRQETQYFGPGTRLLVL.

The rearrangement uses TRBV20-1 and TRBJ2-2, with 8 positions matching TRBD2. CDR1 and CDR2 from the germline V gene are DFQATT and SNEGSKA (reference sequence). This CDR3 is built from 17 residues. Unmatched junction bases numbered 8, after V lost 2 bases and J lost 0 bases. CDR3 nucleotides: TGCAGTGCTAGATCGACTACTAGCGGTTCGAACACCGGGGAGCTGTTTTTT. This gives the protein CSARSTTSGSNTGELFF.

The V gene is TRBV25-1, the J gene TRBJ2-7; a weak D match, TRBD2 (6 bases). V was trimmed by 2 bases and J by 3 bases, leaving 14 bases between them. The length of the CDR3 is 15 residues. Germline V gene sequence: CDR1 MGHDK, CDR2 SYGVNS. The CDR3 region is CASSEEGEAHYEQYF. The CDR3 DNA reads TGTGCCAGCAGTGAAGAAGGGGAGGCACACTACGAGCAGTACTTC.

The chain is built from TRBV24-1 and TRBJ2-1; D could derive from TRBD1 or TRBD2 (5 bases each). Trimming took 8 bases from V and 9 from J, leaving 16 bases between them. The CDR3 extends over 13 amino acids. Germline V lookup: CDR1 KGHDR, CDR2 SFDVKD. CDR3 in DNA: TGTGCCACCACTACCGTGTCTGGGGGTGAGCAGTTCTTC. Its translation is CATTTVSGGEQFF.

The chain employs TRBV20-1 and TRBJ2-5, with TRBD2 matching over 11 bases. Germline loops: CDR1 DFQATT, CDR2 SNEGSKA (reference sequence). The length of the CDR3 is 15 residues. The J segment lost 2 bases and the V segment lost 4 bases, leaving 6 bases of the junction unmatched. CDR3 sequence reads: CSATLAGGLQETQYF. CDR3 sequence (DNA): TGCAGTGCTACCCTAGCGGGAGGCCTTCAAGAGACCCAGTACTTC.

The CDR3 is CASSKWDSRTEQYF. The CDR3 DNA follows: TGTGCCAGTAGTAAATGGGACTCGAGGACCGAGCAGTACTTC. The V and J genes are TRBV19 and TRBJ2-7; possible D gene TRBD2, 6 bases. The CDR3 covers 14 residues. The V gene's germline CDR1 is LNHDA and CDR2 SQIVND (reference sequence). The V gene lost 4 bases and the J gene lost 6 bases, with 16 bases spanning the gap.

The gene calls are TRBV28 and TRBJ2-7; D is unresolved. Trimming stripped 2 bases from V and 2 bases from J, with 10 bases between. The CDR3 sequence is 14 residues long. CDR1 is MDHEN and CDR2 is SYDVKM in the germline V gene. CDR3 nucleotides: TGTGCCAGCAGTTTAGGCGTAATCACCTACGAGCAGTACTTC. It codes for CASSLGVITYEQYF.

The chain links TRBV5-1 to TRBJ2-2; D remains unclear. The germline gives CDR1 SGHRS, CDR2 YFSETQ. V was shortened by 1 base and J by 0 bases, with 7 bases between the two germline ends. The CDR3 loop spans 15 amino acids. CDR3 in amino acids: CASSLSFANTGELFF. The CDR3 DNA follows: TGCGCCAGCAGCTTGAGTTTCGCGAACACCGGGGAGCTGTTTTTT.

The V and J genes are TRBV10-2 and TRBJ2-7; 10 bases line up with TRBD1. J lost 0 bases, V lost 8 bases, and 1 base had no gene match. Germline V gene lookup returns CDR1 WSHSY and CDR2 SAAADI. The CDR3 has 13 residues. The CDR3 reads CASGQGDSYEQYF. The CDR3 DNA reads as TGCGCCAGCGGACAGGGGGACTCCTACGAGCAGTACTTC.

The chain recombines TRBV6-5 with TRBJ1-2; D ambiguous. Germline CDR1 reads MNHEY; CDR2 reads SVGAGI. The CDR3 runs 15 residues. Trimming removed 4 bases from V and 2 bases from J, with 14 bases in between. This CDR3 is CASSSILDYNYGYTF. The CDR3 nucleotides read TGTGCCAGCAGTTCAATTCTGGACTACAACTATGGCTACACCTTC.